A selection of T cell receptor beta chains follows, all from one sample in a study of OX40 agonist ivuxolimab in advanced cancers. Profiling relied on immunoSEQ multiplex PCR, and the TCRdb table lists in-frame clones only, not all of them. This table has some 77,000 clones, roughly 91% appearing once. Sequenced here: CD4+ or CD8+ T cells sorted from blood, sampled in a trial of the OX40 agonist ivuxolimab. The origin of the receptors is an adult with an advanced solid tumor such as melanoma, head and neck, liver or kidney cancer. The CDR3 runs from the conserved cysteine through the conserved F or W. The order of the fields is V gene, D gene, J gene, CDR3 length, CDR3 DNA, CDR3 protein. The D gene is left open where the match is weak.

>TRBV6-5|-|TRBJ1-5|14
TGTGCCAGCAGTTACGTGGGTAACAGTCAGCCCCAGCATTTT
CASSYVGNSQPQHF
>TRBV18|-|TRBJ1-1|13
TGTGCCAGCTCTGTGAAGGTAAACACTGAAGCTTTCTTT
CASSVKVNTEAFF
>TRBV4-1|TRBD2|TRBJ2-3|20
TGCGCCAGCAGCCAACCACCTGGACTAGCGGGGGGGGGTAGCACAGATACGCAGTATTTT
CASSQPPGLAGGGSTDTQYF
>TRBV5-1|-|TRBJ2-5|17
TGCGCCAGCAGAACGCGGGGGATATACAGGGAACAAGAGACCCAGTACTTC
CASRTRGIYREQETQYF
>TRBV5-4|-|TRBJ2-7|15
TGTGCCAGCAGCTTGGCCGGGCAGGGTAGATACGAGCAGTACTTC
CASSLAGQGRYEQYF
>TRBV9|TRBD1|TRBJ2-7|16
TGTGCCAGCAGCGACGAGAGAGGGACAGGAGCCTACGAGCAGTACTTC
CASSDERGTGAYEQYF
>TRBV6-5|-|TRBJ2-2|13
TGTGCCAGCAGTTACGTGGCTCCCCGCGAGCTGTTTTTT
CASSYVAPRELFF
>TRBV7-3|-|TRBJ1-1|14
TGTGCCAGCAGCGAACAGGGTGGGCGAACTGAAGCTTTCTTT
CASSEQGGRTEAFF
>TRBV30|-|TRBJ2-1|12
TGTGCCGCCTGGGGCGGATCTAATGAGCAGTTCTTC
CAAWGGSNEQFF
>TRBV4-1|TRBD2|TRBJ2-3|16
TGCGCCAGCAGCCTTAGCGGGGGCCTAAGCACAGATACGCAGTATTTT
CASSLSGGLSTDTQYF